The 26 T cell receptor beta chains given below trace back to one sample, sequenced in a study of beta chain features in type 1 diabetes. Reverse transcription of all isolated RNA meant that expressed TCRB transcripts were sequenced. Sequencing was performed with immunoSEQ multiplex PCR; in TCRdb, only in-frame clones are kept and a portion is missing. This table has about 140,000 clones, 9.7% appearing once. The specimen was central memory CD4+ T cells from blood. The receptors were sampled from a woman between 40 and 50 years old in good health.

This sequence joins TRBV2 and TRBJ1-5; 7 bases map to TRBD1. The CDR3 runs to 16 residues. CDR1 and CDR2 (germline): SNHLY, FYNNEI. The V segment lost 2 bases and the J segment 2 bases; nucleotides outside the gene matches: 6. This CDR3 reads CASSEIGGRGNQPQHF. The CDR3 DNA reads TGTGCCAGCAGTGAAATAGGGGGCAGGGGCAATCAGCCCCAGCATTTT.

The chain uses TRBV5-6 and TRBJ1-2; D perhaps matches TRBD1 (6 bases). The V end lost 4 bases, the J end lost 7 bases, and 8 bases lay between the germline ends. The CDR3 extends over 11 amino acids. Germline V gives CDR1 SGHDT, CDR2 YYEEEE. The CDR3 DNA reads TGTGCCAGCAGCAACAGGGCTGGCTACACCTTC. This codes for CASSNRAGYTF.

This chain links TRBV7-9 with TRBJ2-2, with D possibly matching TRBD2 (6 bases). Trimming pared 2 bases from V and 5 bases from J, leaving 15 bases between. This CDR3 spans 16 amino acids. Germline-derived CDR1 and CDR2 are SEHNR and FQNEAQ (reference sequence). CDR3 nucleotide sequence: TGTGCCAGCAGCTTACCTTGGAGGGTTGGTACCGGGGAGCTGTTTTTT. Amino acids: CASSLPWRVGTGELFF.

CDR3 nucleotide sequence: TGCAGCGTTGATAGCCACAACTCCTACGAGCAGTACTTC. Protein: CSVDSHNSYEQYF. V is TRBV29-1 and J is TRBJ2-7; D gene unclear. This CDR3 has 13 amino acids. The germline V and J ends were trimmed by 3 bases and 0 bases, with 9 bases remaining between them. Germline CDR1 reads SQVTM; CDR2 reads ANQGSEA.

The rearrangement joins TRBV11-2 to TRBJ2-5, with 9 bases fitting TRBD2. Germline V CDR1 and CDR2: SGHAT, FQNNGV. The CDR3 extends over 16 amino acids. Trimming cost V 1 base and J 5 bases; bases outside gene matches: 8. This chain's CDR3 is CASSLARGGASETQYF. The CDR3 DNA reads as TGTGCCAGCAGCTTAGCGCGCGGGGGGGCCTCGGAGACCCAGTACTTC.

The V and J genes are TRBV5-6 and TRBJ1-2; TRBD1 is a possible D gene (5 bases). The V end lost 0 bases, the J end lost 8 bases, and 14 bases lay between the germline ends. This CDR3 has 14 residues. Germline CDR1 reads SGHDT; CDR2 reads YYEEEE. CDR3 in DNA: TGTGCCAGCAGCTTGGACCAGGGCCTTCCGGGCTACACCTTC. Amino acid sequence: CASSLDQGLPGYTF.

CDR3 nucleotide sequence: TGTGCCAGCAGTTACCCGACAGGGGCGAATGAAAAACTGTTTTTT. It codes for CASSYPTGANEKLFF. The V and J genes are TRBV6-6 and TRBJ1-4; 8 bases match TRBD1. The CDR3 loop spans 15 amino acids. From germline, CDR1 is MNHNY and CDR2 SVGAGI (reference sequence). Trimming removed 2 bases from V and 5 bases from J; junction bases left unmatched: 4.

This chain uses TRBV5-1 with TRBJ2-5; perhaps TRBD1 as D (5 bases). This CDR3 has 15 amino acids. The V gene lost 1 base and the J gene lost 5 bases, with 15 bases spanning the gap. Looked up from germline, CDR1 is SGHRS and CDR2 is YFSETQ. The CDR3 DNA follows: TGCGCCAGCAGCTTGATACAGGCCCCAGGGGAGACCCAGTACTTC. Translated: CASSLIQAPGETQYF.

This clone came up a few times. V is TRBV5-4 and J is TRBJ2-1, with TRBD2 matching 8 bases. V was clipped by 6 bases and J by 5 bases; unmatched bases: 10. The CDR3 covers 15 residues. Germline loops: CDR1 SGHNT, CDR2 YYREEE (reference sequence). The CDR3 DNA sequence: TGTGCCAGCAATTCGGGGGGGGAAGGTAACAATGAGCAGTTCTTC. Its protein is CASNSGGEGNNEQFF.

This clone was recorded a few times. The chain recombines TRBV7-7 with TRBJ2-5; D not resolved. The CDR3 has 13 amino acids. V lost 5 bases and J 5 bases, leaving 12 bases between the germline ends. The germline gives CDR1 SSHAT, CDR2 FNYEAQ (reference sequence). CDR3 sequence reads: CASSPTFRETQYF. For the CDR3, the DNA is TGTGCCAGCAGCCCCACGTTCCGGGAGACCCAGTACTTC.

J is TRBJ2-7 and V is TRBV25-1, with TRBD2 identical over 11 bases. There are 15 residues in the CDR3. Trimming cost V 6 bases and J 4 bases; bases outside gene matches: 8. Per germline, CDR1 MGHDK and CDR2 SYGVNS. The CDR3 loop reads CASRTHSGGAYEQYF. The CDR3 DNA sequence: TGTGCCAGCAGGACCCATAGCGGGGGGGCTTACGAGCAGTACTTC.

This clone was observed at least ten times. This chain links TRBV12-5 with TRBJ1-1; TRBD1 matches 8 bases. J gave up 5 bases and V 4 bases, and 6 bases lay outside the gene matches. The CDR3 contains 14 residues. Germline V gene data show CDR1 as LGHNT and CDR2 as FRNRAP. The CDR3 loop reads CASGSQGAQTEAFF. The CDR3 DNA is TGTGCTAGTGGTTCCCAGGGGGCGCAGACTGAAGCTTTCTTT.

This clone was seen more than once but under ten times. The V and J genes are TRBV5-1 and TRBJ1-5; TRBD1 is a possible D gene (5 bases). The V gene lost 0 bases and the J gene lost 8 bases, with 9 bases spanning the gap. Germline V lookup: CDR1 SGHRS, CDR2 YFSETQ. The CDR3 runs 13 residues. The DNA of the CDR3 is TGCGCCAGCAGCTTGGCAGGGTATGAGCCCCAGCATTTT. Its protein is CASSLAGYEPQHF.

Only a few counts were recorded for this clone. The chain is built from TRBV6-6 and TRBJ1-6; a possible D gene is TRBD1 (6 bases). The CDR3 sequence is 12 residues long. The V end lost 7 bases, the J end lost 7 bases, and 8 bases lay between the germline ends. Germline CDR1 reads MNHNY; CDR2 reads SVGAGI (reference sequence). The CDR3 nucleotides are TGTGCCAGCACTCAGGGGAATTCACCCCTCCACTTT. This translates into CASTQGNSPLHF.

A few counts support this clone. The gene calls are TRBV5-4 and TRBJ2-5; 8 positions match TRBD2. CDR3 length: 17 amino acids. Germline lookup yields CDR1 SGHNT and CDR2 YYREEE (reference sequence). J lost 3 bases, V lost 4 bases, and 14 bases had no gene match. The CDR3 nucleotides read TGTGCCAGCAGCCGCCCTGGGCGGGGGGAATCTAAAGAGACCCAGTACTTC. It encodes CASSRPGRGESKETQYF.

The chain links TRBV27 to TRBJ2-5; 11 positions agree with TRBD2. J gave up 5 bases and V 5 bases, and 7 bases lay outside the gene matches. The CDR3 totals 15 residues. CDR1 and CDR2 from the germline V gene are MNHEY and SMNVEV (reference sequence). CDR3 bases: TGTGCCAGCAGTGATCTAGCGGGGGGCGGCGAGACCCAGTACTTC. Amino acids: CASSDLAGGGETQYF.

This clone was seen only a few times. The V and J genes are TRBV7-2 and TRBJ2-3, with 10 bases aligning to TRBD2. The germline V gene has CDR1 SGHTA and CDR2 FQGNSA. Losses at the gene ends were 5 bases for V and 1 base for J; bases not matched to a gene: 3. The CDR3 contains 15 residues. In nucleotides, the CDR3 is TGTGCCAGCAGCGGTAGCGGGGGGCGCACAGATACGCAGTATTTT. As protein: CASSGSGGRTDTQYF.

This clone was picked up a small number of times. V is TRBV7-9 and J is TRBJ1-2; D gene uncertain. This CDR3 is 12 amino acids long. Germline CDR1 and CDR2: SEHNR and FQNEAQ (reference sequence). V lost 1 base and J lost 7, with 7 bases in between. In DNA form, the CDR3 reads TGTGCCAGCAGCTTAGGAGGGTTTGGCTACACCTTC. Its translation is CASSLGGFGYTF.

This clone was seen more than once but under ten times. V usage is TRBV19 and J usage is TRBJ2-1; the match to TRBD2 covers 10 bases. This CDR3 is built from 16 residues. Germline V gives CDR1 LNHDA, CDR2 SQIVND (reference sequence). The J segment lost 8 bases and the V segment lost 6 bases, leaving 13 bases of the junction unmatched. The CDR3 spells CASSTKLAGLLDEQFF. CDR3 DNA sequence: TGTGCCAGTAGCACCAAACTAGCGGGGCTTCTGGATGAGCAGTTCTTC.

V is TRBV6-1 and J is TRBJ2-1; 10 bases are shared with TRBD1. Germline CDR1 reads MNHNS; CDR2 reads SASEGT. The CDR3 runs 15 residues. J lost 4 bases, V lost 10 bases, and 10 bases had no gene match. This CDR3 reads CATGTDRGPYNEQFF. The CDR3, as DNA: TGTGCCACGGGGACCGACAGGGGGCCATACAATGAGCAGTTCTTC.

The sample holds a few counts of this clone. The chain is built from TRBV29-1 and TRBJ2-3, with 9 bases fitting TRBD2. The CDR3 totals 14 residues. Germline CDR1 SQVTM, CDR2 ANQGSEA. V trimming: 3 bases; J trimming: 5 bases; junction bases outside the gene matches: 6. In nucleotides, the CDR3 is TGCAGCGTTGATTTGCGGGGGGGGGTAGATACGCAGTATTTT. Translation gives CSVDLRGGVDTQYF.

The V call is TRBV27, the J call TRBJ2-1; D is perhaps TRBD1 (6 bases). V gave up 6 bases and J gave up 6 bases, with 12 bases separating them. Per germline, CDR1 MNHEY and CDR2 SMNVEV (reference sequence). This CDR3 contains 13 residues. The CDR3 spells CASRPTGLNEQFF. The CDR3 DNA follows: TGTGCCAGCAGACCAACAGGGCTCAATGAGCAGTTCTTC.

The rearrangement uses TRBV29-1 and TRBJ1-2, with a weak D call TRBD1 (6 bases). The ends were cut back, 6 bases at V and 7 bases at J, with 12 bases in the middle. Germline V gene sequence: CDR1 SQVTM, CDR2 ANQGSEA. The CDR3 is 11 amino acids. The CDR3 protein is CSVGEGVGYTF. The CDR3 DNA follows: TGCAGCGTCGGGGAGGGGGTTGGCTACACCTTC.

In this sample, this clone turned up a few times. The DNA of the CDR3 is TGTGCCAGCAGCCTAAGACAGGGGGGAGGCACCGGGGAGCTGTTTTTT. Translated, it gives CASSLRQGGGTGELFF. The V gene is TRBV7-2, the J gene TRBJ2-2, with 9 bases matching TRBD1. CDR1 is SGHTA, CDR2 FQGNSA, per germline. The CDR3 is made up of 16 amino acids. The V and J ends lost 5 bases and 4 bases, in that order; junction bases with no gene match: 8.

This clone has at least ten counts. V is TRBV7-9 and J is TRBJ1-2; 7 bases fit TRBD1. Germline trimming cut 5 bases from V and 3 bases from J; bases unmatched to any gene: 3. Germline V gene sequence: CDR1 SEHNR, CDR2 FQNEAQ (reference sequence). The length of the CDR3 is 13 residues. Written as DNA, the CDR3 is TGTGCCAGCAGCCGGGGACAGCACTATGGCTACACCTTC. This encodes CASSRGQHYGYTF.

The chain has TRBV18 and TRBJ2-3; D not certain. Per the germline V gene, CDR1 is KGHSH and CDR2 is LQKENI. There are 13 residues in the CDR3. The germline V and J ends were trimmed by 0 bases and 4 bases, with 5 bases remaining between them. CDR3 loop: CASSPPSSDTQYF. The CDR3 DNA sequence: TGTGCCAGCTCACCACCGAGTTCAGATACGCAGTATTTT.